This T cell receptor beta chain appears in the sequencing data of a study of Graves' ophthalmopathy and Graves' hyperthyroidism. With respect to this clonotype: Antigen specificity is unknown.

RNA transcripts were the template, and TCR beta CDR3 regions were amplified from them. HTBI primers were used in a first-round RT-PCR, which preceded a second-round multiplex PCR. TCRdb analysed the multiplex PCR reads with MiXCR anew, one entry per CDR3 protein. There are 200,000 to 300,000 distinct CDR3 sequences in the sample; 40% to 50% occur only once, and less than 50% lies in the top ten. Regarding the study as a whole: Detection in blood was also observed for most expanded thyroid clonotypes above 0.001 frequency. In separating ophthalmopathy from stable hyperthyroidism, a 13-signature model achieved 85% to 90% sensitivity and around 80% specificity.

Sequenced material: peripheral blood. The sequence came from an adult man with Graves' ophthalmopathy.

The CDR3, as DNA: TGTGCCAGCAGCTCAAACAGGGGCATTGAAGCTTTCTTT. It codes for CASSSNRGIEAFF. This chain uses TRBV5-4 with TRBJ1-1; 7 positions match TRBD1. From germline, CDR1 is SGHNT and CDR2 YYREEE (reference sequence). Unmatched junction bases numbered 6, after V lost 3 bases and J lost 7 bases. CDR3 length equals 13 residues.